These 30 T cell receptor beta chains share one sample of origin, sequenced in a study of blood T cell repertoires in COVID-19. The protocol was immunoSEQ multiplex PCR, while the TCRdb copy is restricted to in-frame clones and leaves out a portion. This table has 68,000 or so clones, around 89% appearing once. Sample: peripheral blood. These receptors originate from a woman in her seventies with acute or convalescent COVID-19.

The J gene is TRBJ2-5, the V gene TRBV6-5, with a tentative D call TRBD2 (6 bases). Trimming cost V 8 bases and J 5 bases, with 18 bases left between them. CDR1 and CDR2 from the germline V gene are MNHEY and SVGAGI. The length of the CDR3 is 14 residues. CDR3 in DNA: TGTGCCAGCGGGGATGGAGGGGAAGGGGAGACCCAGTACTTC. It codes for CASGDGGEGETQYF.

CDR3 nucleotide sequence: TGTGCCAGCAGTTTTTTTCGAATCCGGGACTATACCTACGAGCAGTACTTC. Translated: CASSFFRIRDYTYEQYF. V gene TRBV28 combines with J gene TRBJ2-7; 7 positions agree with TRBD2. The V gene's germline CDR1 is MDHEN and CDR2 SYDVKM. This CDR3 region has 17 residues. The J segment lost 2 bases and the V segment lost 3 bases, leaving 13 bases of the junction unmatched.

This clone has more than one count but fewer than ten. The chain joins TRBV19 to TRBJ1-5, with a possible D match to TRBD1 (6 bases). The CDR3 extends over 16 amino acids. Trimming shortened V by 7 bases and J by 9 bases, and 25 bases separated the two germline ends. Germline V gives CDR1 LNHDA, CDR2 SQIVND (reference sequence). CDR3 protein: CASTFGTSINQWPQHF. In DNA, the CDR3 is TGTGCCAGTACCTTCGGGACATCGATTAATCAGTGGCCCCAGCATTTT.

This clone was recorded only once. The V gene is TRBV6-5, the J gene TRBJ2-1; 10 positions match TRBD1. CDR3 length equals 15 residues. J was trimmed by 7 bases and V by 0 bases; bases with no gene match: 3. Germline V gene data show CDR1 as MNHEY and CDR2 as SVGAGI. The CDR3, as DNA: TGTGCCAGCAGTTACTCGACAGGGGGCTGGAATGAGCAGTTCTTC. Its protein is CASSYSTGGWNEQFF.

This chain joins TRBV5-8 and TRBJ2-1; TRBD2 matches at 9 bases. The CDR3 is made up of 15 amino acids. Per the germline V gene, CDR1 is SGHTS and CDR2 is YDEGEE. Trimming at V came to 3 bases and at J to 6 bases, leaving 7 bases not matched to a gene. The CDR3 protein is CASSSTSGGPNEQFF. The CDR3 region has the DNA TGTGCCAGCAGCTCGACTAGCGGAGGCCCCAATGAGCAGTTCTTC.

The chain combines TRBV18 with TRBJ2-3; TRBD1 is a possible D gene (5 bases). CDR3 size: 17 residues. Deletions cut 1 base from V and 4 bases from J, with 18 bases between. In germline, CDR1 is KGHSH, CDR2 LQKENI. The CDR3 spells CASSPRAARQGADTQYF. For the CDR3, the DNA is TGTGCCAGCTCACCACGCGCCGCTAGACAAGGGGCAGATACGCAGTATTTT. The full variable domain, completed using reference TRBV18 and TRBJ2-3, is NAGVMQNPRHLVRRRGQEARLRCSPMKGHSHVYWYRQLPEEGLKFMVYLQKENIIDESGMPKERFSAEFPKEGPSILRIQQVVRGDSAAYFCASSPRAARQGADTQYFGPGTRLTVL.

The chain links TRBV13 to TRBJ2-7, with TRBD2 matching over 11 bases. From germline, CDR1 is PRHDT and CDR2 FYEKMQ (reference sequence). J gave up 4 bases and V 4 bases, and 9 bases lay outside the gene matches. This CDR3 spans 16 amino acids. The CDR3 is CASSSSGTSGVYEQYF. The CDR3 nucleotides are TGTGCCAGCAGCTCCTCCGGGACTAGCGGAGTTTACGAGCAGTACTTC.

J is TRBJ1-5 and V is TRBV30, with D perhaps matching TRBD1 (6 bases). Trimming took 2 bases from V and 2 from J, leaving 16 bases between them. This CDR3 contains 16 residues. Germline lookup yields CDR1 GTSNPN and CDR2 SVGIG (reference sequence). The CDR3 sequence: CAWSSRAGARNQPQHF. For the CDR3, the DNA is TGTGCCTGGAGTAGTAGGGCAGGGGCTCGCAATCAGCCCCAGCATTTT.

The chain recombines TRBV28 with TRBJ1-1; 10 bases line up with TRBD1. Trimming took 6 bases from V and 4 from J; bases not matched to a gene: 29. Germline V gene sequence: CDR1 MDHEN, CDR2 SYDVKM. The CDR3 runs to 22 residues. CDR3 nucleotide sequence: TGTGCCAGCAGCCCTCGCCGGACAGGGGGTTATGACGCTCGCGGTCCGGGCACTGAAGCTTTCTTT. Translation: CASSPRRTGGYDARGPGTEAFF.

This chain joins TRBV4-2 and TRBJ1-6; 11 nucleotides agree with TRBD1. J was trimmed by 10 bases and V by 8 bases; bases with no gene match: 7. The length of the CDR3 is 14 residues. Looked up from germline, CDR1 is LGHNA and CDR2 is YNFKEQ. This CDR3 reads CASGWTGGESPLHF. Written as DNA, the CDR3 is TGTGCCAGCGGCTGGACAGGGGGCGAATCACCCCTCCACTTT.

This chain connects TRBV19 to TRBJ1-4; D unresolved. From germline, CDR1 is LNHDA and CDR2 SQIVND (reference sequence). Trimming left V 6 bases short and J 7 bases short, with 15 bases between. CDR3 length: 14 amino acids. CDR3 amino acids: CASSGQDLGEKLFF. The CDR3 nucleotides are TGTGCCAGTAGCGGTCAGGATTTGGGTGAAAAACTGTTTTTT.

The V gene is TRBV28, the J gene TRBJ1-5, with 8 bases that match TRBD1. Per the germline V gene, CDR1 is MDHEN and CDR2 is SYDVKM. Trimming took 2 bases from V and 0 from J; bases not matched to a gene: 9. The CDR3 sequence is 18 residues long. The CDR3 here is CASSLELAGGFSNQPQHF. The CDR3 bases are TGTGCCAGCAGTTTAGAATTGGCAGGGGGCTTTAGCAATCAGCCCCAGCATTTT.

V usage is TRBV28 and J usage is TRBJ1-5; 10 nucleotides align to TRBD1. Trimming removed 5 bases from V and 7 bases from J; junction bases left unmatched: 11. The CDR3 length is 16 residues. Per germline, CDR1 MDHEN and CDR2 SYDVKM. The CDR3 is CASSHRDRGADQPQHF. For the CDR3, the DNA is TGTGCCAGCAGTCATCGGGACAGGGGCGCCGACCAGCCCCAGCATTTT.

The chain recombines TRBV28 with TRBJ2-1; tentatively, D is TRBD1 (5 bases). This CDR3 has 13 amino acids. Germline loops: CDR1 MDHEN, CDR2 SYDVKM. Trimming removed 2 bases at V and 9 bases at J, with 11 bases between. DNA for the CDR3: TGTGCCAGCAGTTTAGACAGTCTCCCTGAGCAGTTCTTC. Protein sequence: CASSLDSLPEQFF.

The CDR3 DNA is TGTGCCAGCAGCTTAATAGCGGGGGTTAGAAACATTCAGTACTTC. Amino acids: CASSLIAGVRNIQYF. The V and J genes are TRBV5-6 and TRBJ2-4; 9 bases match TRBD2. V shed 2 bases, J shed 6 bases, and the junction held 6 bases outside the gene matches. The CDR3 length is 15 residues. The germline gives CDR1 SGHDT, CDR2 YYEEEE.

This sequence joins TRBV27 and TRBJ2-7; 8 bases are a match to TRBD1. The CDR3 loop spans 17 amino acids. The V segment lost 3 bases and the J segment 1 base; nucleotides outside the gene matches: 11. Germline V CDR1 and CDR2: MNHEY, SMNVEV (reference sequence). This CDR3 is CASSFGPTGTGSYEQYF. The CDR3 DNA is TGTGCCAGCAGTTTCGGGCCTACCGGGACAGGTTCCTACGAGCAGTACTTC.

The sample holds one count of this clone. V gene TRBV19 combines with J gene TRBJ1-1, with D hard to call. V gave up 3 bases and J gave up 2 bases, with 10 bases separating them. The CDR3 length is 14 residues. The germline V gene has CDR1 LNHDA and CDR2 SQIVND (reference sequence). The CDR3 nucleotides read TGTGCCAGTAGTATCCAGGTTGTTAACACTGAAGCTTTCTTT. Translated: CASSIQVVNTEAFF.

V and J are TRBV28 and TRBJ1-2; 8 bases are shared with TRBD1. The trim removed 4 bases at V and 7 bases at J, leaving 5 bases unmatched. From germline, CDR1 is MDHEN and CDR2 SYDVKM. The CDR3 is 13 amino acids. The DNA of the CDR3 is TGTGCCAGCAGTTCAGGGGGCGTACGTGGCTACACCTTC. Its protein is CASSSGGVRGYTF.

The J gene is TRBJ1-1, the V gene TRBV5-1, with 8 nucleotides matching TRBD1. This CDR3 has 14 amino acids. The germline CDR1 and CDR2 sequences are SGHRS and YFSETQ. V lost 0 bases to trimming and J lost 7 bases; unmatched junction nucleotides: 5. The CDR3 protein is CASSLAGGLSEAFF. The CDR3 nucleotides read TGCGCCAGCAGCTTGGCAGGGGGCTTAAGTGAAGCTTTCTTT.

This chain joins TRBV3-1 (or the pseudogene TRBV3-2) and TRBJ2-7; 8 nucleotides line up with TRBD2. The CDR3 sequence is 14 residues long. Germline V gene sequence: CDR1 LGHDT, CDR2 YNNKEL (reference sequence). Trimming cost V 2 bases and J 2 bases; bases outside gene matches: 2. As DNA, the CDR3 is TGTGCCAGCAGCCAACGGGGGGGTACCTACGAGCAGTACTTC. Protein sequence: CASSQRGGTYEQYF.

The V and J genes are TRBV9 and TRBJ2-7; maybe TRBD1 (6 bases). Germline V gene data show CDR1 as SGDLS and CDR2 as YYNGEE. Trimming pared 0 bases from V and 6 bases from J, leaving 13 bases between. There are 14 residues in the CDR3. CDR3 bases: TGTGCCAGCAGCGTAGTGGGACAAGGGGGCGAGCAGTACTTC. Translating gives CASSVVGQGGEQYF.

This chain uses TRBV30 with TRBJ1-5; D may be TRBD1 (5 bases). From germline, CDR1 is GTSNPN and CDR2 SVGIG (reference sequence). There are 14 residues in the CDR3. V was shortened by 2 bases and J by 5 bases, with 13 bases between the two germline ends. Written as DNA, the CDR3 is TGTGCCTGGAGTCAAGACAGCCTGGATCAGCCCCAGCATTTT. As protein: CAWSQDSLDQPQHF.

The chain employs TRBV7-2 and TRBJ2-7; D not resolved. V was cut by 6 bases and J by 1 base, with 10 bases left in between. The CDR3 runs to 13 residues. Per the germline V gene, CDR1 is SGHTA and CDR2 is FQGNSA. CDR3 bases: TGTGCCAGCAGGGAGACTGGTTCCTACGAGCAGTACTTC. Translating gives CASRETGSYEQYF.

The chain recombines TRBV6-5 with TRBJ1-5, with D unclear. Between the trimmed V and J ends, which lost 0 bases and 9 bases, there was a span of 12 bases. Germline values: CDR1 MNHEY, CDR2 SVGAGI. This CDR3 region has 14 residues. CDR3 sequence reads: CASSYSHGSGPQHF. CDR3 DNA: TGTGCCAGCAGTTACTCGCATGGATCAGGGCCCCAGCATTTT.

This clone was detected only a few times. The V and J genes are TRBV6-5 and TRBJ1-6; 10 bases line up with TRBD1. This CDR3 region has 14 residues. CDR1 MNHEY and CDR2 SVGAGI come from the germline V gene. The V segment lost 7 bases and the J segment 7 bases; nucleotides outside the gene matches: 4. The CDR3, as DNA: TGTGCCAGCAACCCGACAGGGGGCAATTCACCCCTCCACTTT. It specifies CASNPTGGNSPLHF.

This clone has only one observation. The rearrangement links TRBV7-3 to TRBJ2-2; D uncertain. The CDR3 has 14 amino acids. Germline V gene sequence: CDR1 SGHTA, CDR2 FQGTGA. V was cut by 4 bases and J by 3 bases, with 9 bases left in between. This CDR3 reads CASSSILDTGELFF. For the CDR3, the DNA is TGTGCCAGCAGCTCTATTTTGGACACCGGGGAGCTGTTTTTT.

The V call is TRBV6-2 or TRBV6-3, the J call TRBJ1-5, with TRBD1 matching 7 bases. Germline-derived CDR1 and CDR2 are MNHEY and SVGEGT. The CDR3 spans 14 residues. V dropped 6 bases and J dropped 3; count of bases not matched to a gene: 5. The DNA for the CDR3 is TGTGCCAGCAGCTTCGGGACAGTCAATCAGCCCCAGCATTTT. This translates into CASSFGTVNQPQHF.

V usage is TRBV18 and J usage is TRBJ1-1; no clear D gene. V lost 2 bases and J 0 bases, leaving 13 bases between the germline ends. In germline, CDR1 is KGHSH, CDR2 LQKENI. This CDR3 has 16 amino acids. CDR3 DNA sequence: TGTGCCAGCTCACCATCTGGCGGCGGAGTGAACACTGAAGCTTTCTTT. It codes for CASSPSGGGVNTEAFF.

The chain has TRBV7-2 and TRBJ1-1; a weak D match, TRBD1 (5 bases). The CDR3 has 14 residues. Trimming took 0 bases from V and 0 from J, leaving 5 bases between them. Germline CDR1 and CDR2: SGHTA and FQGNSA. CDR3 sequence reads: CASSLAGLNTEAFF. DNA of the CDR3: TGTGCCAGCAGCTTAGCGGGGCTGAACACTGAAGCTTTCTTT.

The rearrangement joins TRBV7-3 to TRBJ2-6; TRBD2 might be the D (6 bases). The germline V and J ends were trimmed by 2 bases and 4 bases, with 12 bases remaining between them. Germline V gene data show CDR1 as SGHTA and CDR2 as FQGTGA. The CDR3 is 16 amino acids. Written as DNA, the CDR3 is TGTGCCAGCAGCTTAGAAGGGACTCGGGGGGCCAACGTCCTGACTTTC. It is translated as CASSLEGTRGANVLTF. The full variable domain, completed using reference TRBV7-3 and TRBJ2-6, is GAGVSQTPSNKVTEKGKYVELRCDPISGHTALYWYRQSLGQGPEFLIYFQGTGAADDSGLPNDRFFAVRPEGSVSTLKIQRTERGDSAVYLCASSLEGTRGANVLTFGAGSRLTVL.